The T cell receptor (beta chain) described here comes from a study of graft-versus-host responses after intestinal transplantation. About this clone itself: The target antigen is unknown.

Between the trimmed V and J ends, which lost 2 bases and 4 bases, there was a span of 20 bases. CDR3 length: 17 residues. Germline V CDR1 and CDR2: MRHNA, SNTAGT. Generated by immunoSEQ multiplex PCR, the TCRdb table keeps only in-frame clones and is missing some. The table records 95,000 or so clones, roughly 90% of them present only once. Whole-study findings and limits: Marrow from the recipient contained GvH clones, some of which had appeared first in ileum or blood.

The rearrangement joins TRBV6-4 to TRBJ2-5; D might be TRBD2 (5 bases). Sequenced material: PBMCs, taken approximately 420 days after intestinal transplant. This receptor was identified in a human patient who received an intestinal transplant, so some T cells may come from the graft donor. The CDR3, as DNA: TGTGCCAGCAGTGACGCCACGATTAGACGCGCGGGAGAGACCCAGTACTTC. It is translated as CASSDATIRRAGETQYF.